Listed here are 18 T cell receptor beta chains from one sample, sequenced in a study of blood T cell repertoires in COVID-19. The method was immunoSEQ multiplex PCR; TCRdb's version includes in-frame clones alone and lacks a portion of them. The repertoire holds around 70,000 clones, with roughly three quarters as singletons. Sequenced sample: peripheral blood. All receptors come from a human donor in a cohort sampled during active COVID-19.

The rearrangement links TRBV5-1 to TRBJ1-3; unclear D gene. Germline CDR1 and CDR2: SGHRS and YFSETQ. V lost 6 bases and J lost 4, with 11 bases in between. The CDR3 runs 13 residues. CDR3 amino acids: CASTRGVGNTIYF. CDR3 nucleotides: TGCGCCAGCACCCGCGGGGTCGGAAACACCATATATTTT.

This chain uses TRBV9 with TRBJ2-4; D perhaps matches TRBD2 (5 bases). This CDR3 region has 15 residues. CDR1 is SGDLS, CDR2 YYNGEE, per germline. V lost 1 base and J 6 bases, leaving 14 bases between the germline ends. The CDR3 sequence: CASSVLGDKGNIQYF. CDR3 DNA: TGTGCCAGCAGCGTACTCGGGGATAAGGGAAACATTCAGTACTTC.

The chain is built from TRBV7-8 and TRBJ1-5, with D perhaps matching TRBD1 (5 bases). This CDR3 contains 17 residues. V was trimmed by 1 base and J by 2 bases, leaving 15 bases between them. Per germline, CDR1 SGHVS and CDR2 FQNEAQ. CDR3 residues: CASSLVSGGGGNQPQHF. In DNA form, the CDR3 reads TGTGCCAGCAGCTTAGTCTCAGGCGGAGGGGGCAATCAGCCCCAGCATTTT.

This sequence joins TRBV6-5 and TRBJ2-7; 7 bases fit TRBD1. V was pared by 7 bases and J by 7 bases, with 4 bases of the junction left unmatched. This CDR3 is 11 amino acids long. CDR1 is MNHEY, CDR2 SVGAGI, per germline. This CDR3 reads CASTRQGEQYF. The CDR3 DNA is TGTGCCAGCACCCGACAGGGAGAGCAGTACTTC.

This chain uses TRBV7-2 with TRBJ2-7, with TRBD2 matching over 7 bases. The CDR3 totals 14 residues. J gave up 4 bases and V 0 bases, and 3 bases lay outside the gene matches. Germline V gives CDR1 SGHTA, CDR2 FQGNSA. The CDR3 protein is CASSLAGGRYEQYF. The CDR3 bases are TGTGCCAGCAGCTTAGCGGGGGGGAGGTACGAGCAGTACTTC.

The rearrangement links TRBV6-2 or TRBV6-3 to TRBJ2-3, with D tentatively TRBD2 (5 bases). Germline V gene lookup returns CDR1 MNHEY and CDR2 SVGEGT. The CDR3 is 17 residues long. Trimming left V 5 bases short and J 0 bases short, with 18 bases between. In DNA form, the CDR3 reads TGTGCCAGCAGTCGGCGGGCTGGCCCGACTAGCACAGATACGCAGTATTTT. Protein sequence: CASSRRAGPTSTDTQYF.

This chain links TRBV6-5 with TRBJ2-6, with D possibly TRBD1 on 6 matching bases. CDR3 size: 15 residues. Between the trimmed V and J ends, which lost 2 bases and 4 bases, there was a span of 9 bases. Looked up from germline, CDR1 is MNHEY and CDR2 is SVGAGI. The CDR3: CASSYGGAGANVLTF. DNA for the CDR3: TGTGCCAGCAGTTACGGGGGCGCCGGGGCCAACGTCCTGACTTTC.

This clone was counted only a few times. V and J are TRBV18 and TRBJ1-5; 7 bases align to TRBD1. The CDR3 consists of 14 residues. The J segment lost 3 bases and the V segment lost 6 bases, leaving 5 bases of the junction unmatched. Germline-derived CDR1 and CDR2 are KGHSH and LQKENI. The CDR3 DNA reads TGTGCCAGCTCGCTGGGACAGCTCAATCAGCCCCAGCATTTT. It is translated as CASSLGQLNQPQHF.

This clone has ten or more counts. This chain uses TRBV30 with TRBJ2-2; TRBD1 might be the D (6 bases). The CDR3 is made up of 12 amino acids. The germline V and J ends were trimmed by 5 bases and 4 bases, with 8 bases remaining between them. Germline CDR1 reads GTSNPN; CDR2 reads SVGIG (reference sequence). The DNA of the CDR3 is TGTGCCTGGGGACAGAGCACCGGGGAGCTGTTTTTT. This codes for CAWGQSTGELFF.

The rearrangement uses TRBV20-1 and TRBJ1-1; no clear D. The germline V gene encodes CDR1 DFQATT and CDR2 SNEGSKA (reference sequence). The CDR3 spans 10 residues. V was cut by 7 bases and J by 8 bases, with 11 bases left in between. The CDR3 sequence: CSGWAAEAFF. The CDR3 bases are TGCAGTGGGTGGGCAGCAGAAGCTTTCTTT.

The chain couples TRBV5-1 to TRBJ1-1; the D is unclear. The CDR3 contains 13 residues. The germline CDR1 and CDR2 sequences are SGHRS and YFSETQ. The germline V and J ends were trimmed by 0 bases and 3 bases, with 6 bases remaining between them. The CDR3 sequence is CASSLVSDTEAFF. CDR3 nucleotides: TGCGCCAGCAGCTTGGTATCCGACACTGAAGCTTTCTTT.

V gene TRBV7-3 combines with J gene TRBJ2-1, with D possibly matching TRBD2 (5 bases). Germline V gene lookup returns CDR1 SGHTA and CDR2 FQGTGA. V was clipped by 5 bases and J by 6 bases, with 11 bases between them. The CDR3 loop spans 13 amino acids. The CDR3 DNA reads TGTGCCAGCAGCGGTCCTAGCATCAATGAGCAGTTCTTC. Encoded protein: CASSGPSINEQFF.

CDR3 sequence reads: CASSFATGTLETQYF. CDR3 coding DNA: TGCGCCAGCAGCTTCGCGACAGGGACGTTGGAGACCCAGTACTTC. The chain joins TRBV5-1 to TRBJ2-5; TRBD1 agrees at 7 bases. This CDR3 contains 15 residues. The germline gives CDR1 SGHRS, CDR2 YFSETQ. J gave up 5 bases and V 2 bases, and 9 bases lay outside the gene matches.

This chain connects TRBV21-1 to TRBJ1-4. TRBV21-1 is classified as a pseudogene. The CDR3 spans 15 residues. The CDR3 DNA reads as TGTGCCAGCAGCAAAGGAGCTGCAACTAATGAAAAACTGTTTTTT. This gives the protein CASSKGAATNEKLFF.

There are a few counts of this clone. The chain employs TRBV28 and TRBJ2-7; 7 nucleotides match TRBD1. The CDR3 loop spans 14 amino acids. V trimming: 11 bases; J trimming: 1 base; junction bases outside the gene matches: 11. CDR1 and CDR2 from the germline V gene are MDHEN and SYDVKM. CDR3 sequence reads: CAVAVTGMSYEQYF. The CDR3 DNA reads TGTGCCGTAGCCGTGACAGGGATGTCCTACGAGCAGTACTTC.

The V gene is TRBV30, the J gene TRBJ1-3; D is unclear. This CDR3 contains 14 residues. Looked up from germline, CDR1 is GTSNPN and CDR2 is SVGIG (reference sequence). V lost 0 bases, J lost 3 bases, and 9 bases lay in between. CDR3: CAWSVGGFGNTIYF. The DNA for the CDR3 is TGTGCCTGGAGTGTAGGAGGTTTTGGAAACACCATATATTTT.

The genes are TRBV5-5 and TRBJ1-3; no clear D gene. The germline V and J ends were trimmed by 1 base and 2 bases, with 10 bases remaining between them. Germline V gene data show CDR1 as SGHKS and CDR2 as YYEKEE (reference sequence). The CDR3 length is 15 residues. This CDR3 is CASSLRGDTGNTIYF. CDR3 in DNA: TGTGCCAGCAGCTTGCGGGGAGATACTGGAAACACCATATATTTT.

The chain recombines TRBV5-1 with TRBJ2-7; TRBD1 is a possible D gene (6 bases). CDR1 and CDR2 (germline): SGHRS, YFSETQ. The CDR3 runs to 15 residues. V was cut by 5 bases and J by 0 bases, with 15 bases left in between. The CDR3 spells CASRPYDRNSYEQYF. The CDR3 coding sequence is TGCGCCAGCAGACCCTACGACAGGAACTCCTACGAGCAGTACTTC.